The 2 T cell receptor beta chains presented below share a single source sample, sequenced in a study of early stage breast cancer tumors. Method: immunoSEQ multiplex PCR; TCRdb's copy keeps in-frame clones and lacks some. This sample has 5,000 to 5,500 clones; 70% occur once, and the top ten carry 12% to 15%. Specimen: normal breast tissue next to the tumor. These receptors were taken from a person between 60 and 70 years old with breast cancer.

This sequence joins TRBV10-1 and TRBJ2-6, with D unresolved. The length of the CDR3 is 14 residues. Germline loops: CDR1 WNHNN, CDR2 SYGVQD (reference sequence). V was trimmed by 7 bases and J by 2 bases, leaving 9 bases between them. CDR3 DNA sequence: TGCGCCAGCATAGGGATTGCTGGGGCCAACGTCCTGACTTTC. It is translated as CASIGIAGANVLTF.

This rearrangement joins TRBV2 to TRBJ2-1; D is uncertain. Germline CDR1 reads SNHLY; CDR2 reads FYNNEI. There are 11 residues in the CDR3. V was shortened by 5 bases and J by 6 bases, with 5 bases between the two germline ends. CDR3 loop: CASSYSNEQFF. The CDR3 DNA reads TGTGCCAGCAGTTATAGCAATGAGCAGTTCTTC.